This TCR beta chain was identified during a study of T cell repertoires in cytomegalovirus infection. About the study: CMV infection together with matching HLA type was indicated by public TCR beta signatures.

Whole-study findings and limits: There were HLA-C-restricted CMV-specific TCR beta clonotypes dominating the ex vivo response. Carriage of CMV together with the relevant HLA was identifiable through cumulative public TCR beta family frequency.

This clonotype has a count of ten or more. Its antigen is still unknown. The CDR3 consists of 11 residues. Germline assignment: CDR1 SEHNR and CDR2 FQNEAQ (reference sequence). V was cut by 5 bases and J by 2 bases, with 4 bases left in between. TCRdb independently ran MiXCR on the reads; one entry per CDR3 protein. The table has around 320,000 distinct CDR3 sequences, more than 8% seen once. This TCR was recovered from a human donor in good health (CMV status not recorded). Some clones in this sample may be carry-over from other donors' samples. The genes are TRBV7-9 and TRBJ2-7; no reliable D call. The sequencing sample was made of PBMCs. The CDR3 is CASSRTYEQYF. The CDR3, as DNA: TGTGCCAGCAGCCGGACCTACGAGCAGTACTTC. Looking up the rest from reference TRBV7-9 and TRBJ2-7 gives the full variable domain: DTGVSQNPRHKITKRGQNVTFRCDPISEHNRLYWYRQTLGQGPEFLTYFQNEAQLEKSRLLSDRFSAERPKGSFSTLEIQRTEQGDSAMYLCASSRTYEQYFGPGTRLTVT.